This TCR beta chain was identified in a study of cytomegalovirus exposure and HLA in healthy donors. As concerns this clone: As yet, its antigen is unknown.

Points from the study as a whole: Further analysis was carried out later, and it showed several of the most significant clusters appearing linked to common viral pathogens.

PCR amplification relied on 60 Vbeta primers (plus 13 Jbeta primers). Libraries were prepared by immunoSEQ multiplex PCR; TCRdb keeps only in-frame clonotypes and omits some of them. The data show about 170,000 clones, with around 80% seen just once and around 2% held by the top ten. Trimming pared 2 bases from V and 7 bases from J, leaving 11 bases between. CDR1 and CDR2 (germline): MNHNY, SVGAGI (reference sequence). The length of the CDR3 is 14 residues. Sequencing was done on a sample of PBMCs. The gene calls are TRBV6-6 and TRBJ1-4, with a tentative D call TRBD1 (5 bases). The receptor was derived from a woman between 25 and 40 years old in good health and CMV-seropositive. The CDR3 reads CASSYRAGREKLFF. Written as DNA, the CDR3 is TGTGCCAGCAGTTACAGGGCAGGGCGTGAAAAACTGTTTTTT.